The clone carrying this T cell receptor beta chain was recorded once. The antigen is not known. The sample comes from a study of blood T cells in healthy people across ages. Study findings and constraints: Unknown CMV status may confound age-related changes in expanded clones.

Germline V CDR1 and CDR2: PRHDT, FYEKMQ (reference sequence). The CDR3 runs to 14 residues. V dropped 10 bases and J dropped 0 bases, with 15 bases sitting between them. With a J-beta primer mix and a sample-barcoded 5' primer, a second PCR ran about 6 to 11 cycles. TCRdb itself ran the 5' RACE reads through MiXCR, one entry per CDR3 protein. Here the sample spans 1.2 million to 1.5 million distinct CDR3 sequences, roughly 40% being singletons. The sample consisted of blood. The chain is built from TRBV13 and TRBJ1-1, with D perhaps matching TRBD1 (5 bases). This clonotype was obtained from a woman aged 18-29 years in good health. CDR3 sequence reads: CATGPRGVNTEAFF. CDR3 nucleotide sequence: TGTGCCACCGGCCCGCGAGGGGTGAACACTGAAGCTTTCTTT.